The rows below give T cell receptor beta chains drawn from one sample of a study of cytomegalovirus exposure and HLA in healthy donors. Profiling relied on immunoSEQ multiplex PCR, and the TCRdb table lists in-frame clones only, not all of them. The repertoire holds 150,000 or so clones, with more than 65% as singletons. Sequences were obtained from PBMCs. Receptors were obtained from a man under 40 in good health and CMV-seropositive. The CDR3 runs from the conserved cysteine through the conserved F or W. D genes are given only for firm matches. Part of the rows lack a size; the others show once, few, many or a class for expanded clones.

>16|TRBJ1-5|TRBV7-2|-|-
TGTGCCAGCAGCTTAGACCTGTTCGCCGGGTTTCAGCCCCAGCATTTT
CASSLDLFAGFQPQHF
>14|TRBJ2-2|TRBV18|-|-
TGTGCCAGCTCTCAAGGACTGGGAACCGGGGAGCTGTTTTTT
CASSQGLGTGELFF
>16|TRBJ2-1|TRBV6-1|-|-
TGTGCCAGCAGTGCCACACTTAACAGGGTCTACAATGAGCAGTTCTTC
CASSATLNRVYNEQFF
>14|TRBJ2-7|TRBV9|-|-
TGTGCCAGCAGCGGTGGAGGGGGGGCTTACGAGCAGTACTTC
CASSGGGGAYEQYF
>17|TRBJ2-1|TRBV2|-|TRBD1
TGTGCCAGCAGTCCCGGGACAGGGACGATTTATTTCAATGAGCAGTTCTTC
CASSPGTGTIYFNEQFF
>16|TRBJ2-3|TRBV7-2|once|-
TGTGCCAGCAGCGGCGGGGGGACAGGGTACACAGATACGCAGTATTTT
CASSGGGTGYTDTQYF
>17|TRBJ1-4|TRBV30|-|-
TGTGCCTGGAGTGTCGGGAGGGTACTGGGGCAGGAGGAAAAACTGTTTTTT
CAWSVGRVLGQEEKLFF
>17|TRBJ1-3|TRBV5-6|-|-
TGTGCCAGCAGCTTTTTCCAGGGCCATAGCTCTGGAAACACCATATATTTT
CASSFFQGHSSGNTIYF
>16|TRBJ2-1|TRBV6-4|few|TRBD2
TGTGCCAGCTCAGATCTAGCGGGACCTGACTACAATGAGCAGTTCTTC
CASSDLAGPDYNEQFF
>16|TRBJ2-3|TRBV30|-|-
TGTGCCTGGAGTGTTCTCGGGACCTCGGGGGCAGATACGCAGTATTTT
CAWSVLGTSGADTQYF
>12|TRBJ2-1|TRBV9|-|TRBD2
TGTGCCAGCAGCGGGATCATAGCGGGGCAGTTCTTC
CASSGIIAGQFF
>13|TRBJ1-2|TRBV5-1|-|-
TGCGCCAGCCGGGACACTACTAACTATGGCTACACCTTC
CASRDTTNYGYTF
>13|TRBJ1-1|TRBV2|-|TRBD1
TGTGCCATTCAGGACAGGGGATTCACTGAAGCTTTCTTT
CAIQDRGFTEAFF
>16|TRBJ2-5|TRBV5-5|-|TRBD2
TGTGCCAGCAGCTTGGACGGACTAGCGGGAGGAGAGACCCAGTACTTC
CASSLDGLAGGETQYF
>13|TRBJ1-4|TRBV7-2|-|-
TGTGCCAGCAGCGTAAACAGGGATGAAAAACTGTTTTTT
CASSVNRDEKLFF
>14|TRBJ1-2|TRBV6-5|-|-
TGTGCCAGCAGTTACTCGGGCAGGGAAGGAGGCTACACCTTC
CASSYSGREGGYTF
>17|TRBJ2-2|TRBV7-6|-|TRBD2
TGTGCCAGCAGCTTAGATGAGCGGGGGGCTAACACCGGGGAGCTGTTTTTT
CASSLDERGANTGELFF
>15|TRBJ2-7|TRBV6-5|-|-
TGTGCCAGCACCCGAACAGGGCGGAGCTCCTACGAGCAGTACTTC
CASTRTGRSSYEQYF
>14|TRBJ1-2|TRBV5-1|-|-
TGCGCCAGCAGCTTGGTGACAGATCTCGATGGCTACACCTTC
CASSLVTDLDGYTF
>15|TRBJ1-2|TRBV5-4|-|TRBD1
TGTGCCAGCAGCTTGTCACAGGGGGCGCCCTATGGCTACACCTTC
CASSLSQGAPYGYTF
>14|TRBJ1-5|TRBV19|-|-
TGTGCCAGTAGTATTAGAGCGGGAGATCAGCCCCAGCATTTT
CASSIRAGDQPQHF
>15|TRBJ2-1|TRBV7-9|few|TRBD2
TGTGCCAGCAGCTTGGTACTAGCGGGATATAATGAGCAGTTCTTC
CASSLVLAGYNEQFF
>13|TRBJ1-2|TRBV5-1|-|-
TGCGCCAGCAGCTTGGTCCAGGGCCAGGGCTACACCTTC
CASSLVQGQGYTF
>14|TRBJ1-6|TRBV5-1|-|TRBD1
TGCGCCAGCAGCCCTGGGACAGCTAATTCACCCCTCCACTTT
CASSPGTANSPLHF
>15|TRBJ2-1|TRBV14|once|-
TGTGCCAGCAGCCAAGGGCGGGGGCCCTACAATGAGCAGCTCTTC
CASSQGRGPYNEQLF
>14|TRBJ2-5|TRBV5-1|-|TRBD1
TGCGCCAGCAGGAATGGGACAGTCGTGGAGACCCAGTACTTC
CASRNGTVVETQYF
>11|TRBJ2-7|TRBV29-1|-|-
TGCAGCGTTGGCAGGGGTCACGAGCAGTACTTC
CSVGRGHEQYF
>15|TRBJ2-5|TRBV4-1|-|-
TGCGCCAGCAGCCAGCGAATGGCGGGGCAAGAGACCCAGTACTTC
CASSQRMAGQETQYF
>14|TRBJ2-7|TRBV5-4|-|TRBD2
TGTGCCAGCAGCCCCGGGGGGGGATTTGACGAGCAGTACTTC
CASSPGGGFDEQYF
>15|TRBJ2-7|TRBV6-1|-|-
TGTGCCAGCAGTGAAGATTTGGGGGGGGCGTACGAGCAGTACTTC
CASSEDLGGAYEQYF
>14|TRBJ1-3|TRBV19|-|-
TGTGCCAGCAGTGACAGCTCCTCTGGAAACACCATATATTTT
CASSDSSSGNTIYF
>15|TRBJ2-5|TRBV5-6|once|-
TGTGCCAGCAGCCTGGGGCAGATTATCCAAGAGACCCAGTACTTC
CASSLGQIIQETQYF
>12|TRBJ1-1|TRBV30|-|-
TGTGCCTGGAGTGTAATCTCCACTGAAGCTTTCTTT
CAWSVISTEAFF
>15|TRBJ1-1|TRBV7-8|-|TRBD1
TGTGCCAGCAGCTACGGGATGACAGGGGGCGGTGAAGCTTTCTTT
CASSYGMTGGGEAFF
>15|TRBJ2-1|TRBV28|-|TRBD1
TGTGCCAGCAAGGGGACAGGGTTGGAGGACAATGAGCAGTTCTTC
CASKGTGLEDNEQFF
>15|TRBJ1-4|TRBV15|-|-
TGTGCCACCAGCAGAGATCGGGGGAGTAATGAAAAACTGTTTTTT
CATSRDRGSNEKLFF
>16|TRBJ1-4|TRBV14|-|-
TGTGCCAGCAGCCCCTACCCGGGACACGTTAATGAAAAACTGTTTTTT
CASSPYPGHVNEKLFF
>15|TRBJ1-1|TRBV15|-|TRBD1
TGTGCCACCAGCCGATCGACAGGGGAGGCCACTGAAGCTTTCTTT
CATSRSTGEATEAFF
>14|TRBJ2-7|TRBV28|-|TRBD2
TGTGCCAGCAGTTTGGGAGGGGTCGGTTACGAGCAGTACTTC
CASSLGGVGYEQYF
>16|TRBJ2-7|TRBV27|-|TRBD1
TGTGCCAGCAGTTTATTGGGGACAGCAAGCTCCTACGAGCAGTACTTC
CASSLLGTASSYEQYF
>14|TRBJ1-1|TRBV18|-|-
TGTGCCAGCTCACCAAAGTGGGCGGGGACTGAAGCTTTCTTT
CASSPKWAGTEAFF
>16|TRBJ1-4|TRBV6-6|-|-
TGTGCCAGCAGTCCCCCCGTCGGGAGGGCTAATGAAAAACTGTTTTTT
CASSPPVGRANEKLFF
>16|TRBJ2-7|TRBV9|-|TRBD2
TGTGCCAGCAGCCCCCCTCGGACTAGAAGGACCTACGAGCAGTACTTC
CASSPPRTRRTYEQYF
>16|TRBJ2-2|TRBV5-1|-|-
TGCGCCAGCAGCGTCGAGGGTAGCCCGATGGCCGGGGAGCTGTTTTTT
CASSVEGSPMAGELFF
>14|TRBJ1-2|TRBV6-5|-|-
TGTGCCAGCACAATAAGCAGGGGCGCTTATGGCTACACCTTC
CASTISRGAYGYTF
>13|TRBJ2-3|TRBV5-1|-|-
TGCGCCAGCAGCTCGTCCCCCACAGATACGCAGTATTTT
CASSSSPTDTQYF
>14|TRBJ1-1|TRBV7-9|once|-
TGTGCCAGCAGCCCTGAGGGGGTCGGCACTGAAGCTTTCTTT
CASSPEGVGTEAFF
>12|TRBJ1-5|TRBV6-1|-|-
TGTGCCAGCGACAGAACTTATCAGCCCCAGCATTTT
CASDRTYQPQHF
>14|TRBJ1-1|TRBV7-9|-|-
TGTGCCAGCAGTAAACAGGGTCCGAACACTGAAGCTTTCTTT
CASSKQGPNTEAFF
>15|TRBJ1-5|TRBV28|-|-
TGTGCCAGCAGTTCACAGGGAGGGGGCAATCAGCCCCAGCATTTT
CASSSQGGGNQPQHF
>14|TRBJ1-2|TRBV19|-|TRBD1
TGTGCCAGTAGCATGGGACAGGTACCTGAAGGCTACACCTTC
CASSMGQVPEGYTF
>17|TRBJ2-7|TRBV2|-|-
TGTGCCAGCAGTGAAGCGCTAGAGGGGGATCGATCCTACGAGCAGTACTTC
CASSEALEGDRSYEQYF